This T cell receptor (beta chain) came from a study of technical replicates of blood from several donors. The germline V and J ends were trimmed by 4 bases and 4 bases, with 11 bases remaining between them. Per the germline V gene, CDR1 is LNHDA and CDR2 is SQIVND (reference sequence). The CDR3 contains 13 residues. TCRdb's copy holds only in-frame clones and misses some; the assay was immunoSEQ multiplex PCR. The sample consists of about 68,000 clones, 95% to 97% of them appearing once. V gene TRBV19 combines with J gene TRBJ2-7; tentatively, D is TRBD1 (6 bases). The material sequenced was T cells isolated from PBMCs. The TCR was taken from a human donor in good health. The CDR3: CASSTSGAYEQYF. Here the CDR3 DNA reads TGTGCCAGTAGTACTTCAGGGGCGTACGAGCAGTACTTC.